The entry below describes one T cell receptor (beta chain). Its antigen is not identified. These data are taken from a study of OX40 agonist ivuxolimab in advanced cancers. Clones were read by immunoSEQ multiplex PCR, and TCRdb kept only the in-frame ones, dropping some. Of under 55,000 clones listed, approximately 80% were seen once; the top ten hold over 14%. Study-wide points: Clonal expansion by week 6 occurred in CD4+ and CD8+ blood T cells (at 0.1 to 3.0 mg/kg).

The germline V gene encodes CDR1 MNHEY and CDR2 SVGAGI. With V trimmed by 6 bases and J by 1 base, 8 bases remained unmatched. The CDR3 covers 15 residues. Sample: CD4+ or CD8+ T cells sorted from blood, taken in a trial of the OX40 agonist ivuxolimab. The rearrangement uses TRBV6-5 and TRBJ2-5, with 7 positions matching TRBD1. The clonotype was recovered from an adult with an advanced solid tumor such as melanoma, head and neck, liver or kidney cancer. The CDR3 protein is CASRTLGQLQETQYF. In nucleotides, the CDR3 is TGTGCCAGCAGGACATTGGGACAGCTCCAAGAGACCCAGTACTTC.